Listed below are T cell receptor beta chains from one sample, sequenced in a study of post-analysis software for immune sequencing data. TCRdb recomputed calls from the PCR reads with MiXCR, one row per CDR3 protein. Here the sample spans approximately 660,000 distinct CDR3 sequences, approximately 59% being singletons. The specimen sequenced was blood. These receptors all stem from a girl aged 2-10 years with multiple sclerosis. CDR3s include the opening cysteine and the closing phenylalanine or tryptophan. A D gene is named only where the DNA matches it firmly. Expanded clones are given a class, and other clones once, few, many or no size at all.

v_call	clone_size	d_call	j_call	cdr3_aa	cdr3_nt
TRBV9	.	TRBD2	TRBJ2-5	CASSALGTSGRLEETQYF	TGTGCCAGCAGCGCCCTCGGGACTAGCGGGAGGTTAGAAGAGACCCAGTACTTC
TRBV5-1	.	.	TRBJ2-5	CASSSDGQQETQYF	TGCGCCAGCAGCTCGGACGGTCAGCAAGAGACCCAGTACTTC
TRBV29-1	.	.	TRBJ2-3	CSVDGAWETSSGGYTDTQYF	TGCAGCGTTGATGGGGCGTGGGAGACTAGTTCTGGCGGATACACAGATACGCAGTATTTT
TRBV4-1	once	TRBD2	TRBJ2-7	CASSQDNLAGAIIYEQYF	TGCGCCAGCAGCCAAGATAATCTAGCGGGAGCGATTATCTACGAGCAGTACTTC
TRBV10-1	.	TRBD2	TRBJ2-1	CASSEGLAGGEQFF	TGCGCCAGCAGTGAGGGACTAGCGGGAGGGGAGCAGTTCTTC
TRBV5-1	.	TRBD1	TRBJ1-5	CATTIQGSNQPQHF	TGCGCCACCACCATACAGGGGAGCAATCAGCCCCAGCATTTT
TRBV20-1	.	TRBD2	TRBJ2-3	CSARLAGSMADTQYF	TGCAGTGCCCGGCTAGCGGGTTCTATGGCGGATACGCAGTATTTT
TRBV20-1	.	TRBD2	TRBJ2-7	CSARGLAAKSGTYNEQYF	TGCAGTGCTAGAGGGCTAGCGGCAAAGAGCGGGACCTACAATGAGCAGTACTTC
TRBV5-1	.	TRBD1	TRBJ2-4	CASSPWTGGLLVSRAKNIQYF	TGCGCCAGCAGCCCCTGGACAGGGGGCCTTCTAGTATCTAGGGCCAAAAACATTCAGTACTTC
TRBV7-9	.	TRBD2	TRBJ2-1	CASSLTSGMRHEQFF	TGTGCCAGCAGCTTGACTAGCGGGATGCGTCATGAGCAGTTCTTC
TRBV29-1	few	TRBD2	TRBJ2-3	CSAHGIAGDTDTQYF	TGCAGCGCCCACGGTATAGCGGGGGACACAGATACGCAGTATTTT
TRBV5-1	.	TRBD2	TRBJ2-1	CASSLTGTSGRSEQFF	TGCGCCAGCAGCCTCACCGGGACTAGCGGGAGAAGTGAGCAGTTCTTC
TRBV3-1	.	TRBD1	TRBJ2-5	CASSQAQGDEEQYF	TGTGCCAGCAGCCAAGCGCAGGGGGATGAAGAGCAGTACTTC
TRBV7-9	few	TRBD2	TRBJ2-3	CASSPGTSVNTQYF	TGTGCCAGCAGCCCCGGGACTAGCGTAAATACGCAGTATTTT
TRBV21-1	.	.	TRBJ1-1	CASLLRPGHTEAFF	TGTGCCAGTCTCCTCCGTCCAGGGCACACTGAAGCTTTCTTT
TRBV5-1	.	.	TRBJ2-5	CASSVGQSKETQYF	TGCGCCAGCAGCGTAGGCCAGAGCAAAGAGACCCAGTACTTC
TRBV6-2/TRBV6-3	.	TRBD1	TRBJ1-5	CASSYTGGAGQPQHF	TGTGCCAGCAGTTACACAGGGGGCGCGGGTCAGCCCCAGCATTTT
TRBV7-9	.	TRBD1	TRBJ2-1	CASSSPPTGQVEQFF	TGTGCCAGCAGCTCCCCTCCGACAGGGCAGGTTGAGCAGTTCTTC
TRBV6-2/TRBV6-3	.	TRBD1	TRBJ2-7	CASRPPTGTSTYEQYF	TGTGCCAGCAGGCCCCCGACAGGGACCAGCACCTATGAGCAGTACTTC
TRBV6-5	.	.	TRBJ1-4	CASSYLETANEKLFF	TGTGCCAGCAGTTACTTGGAAACAGCTAATGAAAAACTGTTTTTT
TRBV6-5	once	TRBD2	TRBJ2-1	CACRRTSGSYNEQFF	TGTGCCTGCAGACGAACTAGCGGCTCCTACAATGAGCAGTTCTTC
TRBV18	.	.	TRBJ1-5	CASSLQDRNQPQHF	TGTGCCAGCTCACTCCAGGATCGCAATCAGCCCCAGCATTTT
TRBV29-1	few	.	TRBJ2-1	CSVLKRSSYNEQFF	TGCAGCGTTCTGAAACGGAGCTCCTACAATGAGCAGTTCTTC
TRBV20-1	.	TRBD1	TRBJ2-6	CSATPGQMLSGANVLTF	TGCAGTGCAACCCCGGGACAGATGCTCTCTGGGGCCAACGTCCTGACTTTC
TRBV4-2	.	TRBD1	TRBJ1-1	CASSQDGTGAEAFF	TGTGCCAGCAGCCAAGACGGGACAGGAGCTGAAGCTTTCTTT
TRBV5-1	once	.	TRBJ1-2	CASSVDRTKGYTF	TGCGCCAGCAGCGTCGACAGGACCAAAGGCTACACCTTC
TRBV27	few	.	TRBJ2-7	CASSFGRGFYEQYF	TGTGCCAGCAGTTTCGGTCGGGGCTTCTACGAGCAGTACTTC
TRBV5-1	.	TRBD1	TRBJ2-1	CASTPDRGYNEQFF	TGCGCCAGCACCCCGGACAGGGGATACAATGAGCAGTTCTTC
TRBV6-2/TRBV6-3	.	TRBD1	TRBJ1-1	CASSSTGVFEAFF	TGTGCCAGCAGTTCAACAGGGGTATTTGAAGCTTTCTTT
TRBV7-2	few	.	TRBJ2-4	CASSLDGAANIQYF	TGTGCCAGCAGCTTAGATGGGGCAGCAAACATTCAGTACTTC
TRBV12-3/TRBV12-4	.	.	TRBJ1-1	CASSLNPLPEAFF	TGTGCCAGCAGTTTGAATCCTCTCCCTGAAGCTTTCTTT
TRBV5-6	.	.	TRBJ2-7	CASSLVGIAEQYF	TGTGCCAGCAGCTTGGTGGGGATCGCCGAGCAGTACTTC
TRBV6-2/TRBV6-3	.	.	TRBJ2-7	CASSSFLYEQYF	TGTGCCAGCAGCTCATTCCTCTACGAGCAGTACTTC
TRBV20-1	.	TRBD2	TRBJ2-5	CSLREVGETQYF	TGTAGTCTGCGGGAGGTGGGAGAGACCCAGTACTTC
TRBV12-3/TRBV12-4	.	TRBD1	TRBJ2-1	CASSFPDRASYNEQFF	TGTGCCAGCAGTTTCCCGGACAGGGCATCCTACAATGAGCAGTTCTTC
TRBV20-1	.	TRBD2	TRBJ2-5	CSARPTSGTLETQYF	TGCAGTGCTCGCCCGACTAGCGGGACTCTGGAGACCCAGTACTTC
TRBV6-1	few	.	TRBJ1-5	CASSEVEGSNQPQHF	TGTGCCAGCAGTGAAGTCGAGGGTAGCAATCAGCCCCAGCATTTT
TRBV29-1	.	.	TRBJ2-5	CSAGQAEQETQYF	TGCAGCGCCGGGCAAGCGGAGCAAGAGACCCAGTACTTC
TRBV28	.	.	TRBJ2-5	CASATGPTQETQYF	TGTGCCAGCGCAACAGGACCGACCCAAGAGACCCAGTACTTC
TRBV12-3/TRBV12-4	once	.	TRBJ2-3	CAGNAPGKRADTQYF	TGTGCCGGCAATGCCCCAGGGAAGAGGGCAGATACGCAGTATTTT
TRBV28	.	TRBD2	TRBJ2-1	CASSPPFSGRAGAYNEQFF	TGTGCCAGCAGTCCCCCCTTTAGCGGGAGGGCAGGGGCCTACAATGAGCAGTTCTTC
TRBV5-1	.	TRBD2	TRBJ2-1	CASSFSGLYNEQFF	TGCGCCAGCAGCTTCTCGGGACTATACAATGAGCAGTTCTTC
TRBV7-9	.	TRBD1	TRBJ2-3	CASSTGQGSDTQYF	TGTGCCAGCAGCACGGGACAGGGGTCAGATACGCAGTATTTT
TRBV12-3/TRBV12-4	few	TRBD1	TRBJ2-3	CASSLIRTGLTDTQYF	TGTGCCAGCAGTTTAATTCGGACAGGGTTAACAGATACGCAGTATTTT
TRBV14	.	.	TRBJ2-3	CASRLQVADTQYF	TGTGCCAGCAGGCTCCAGGTGGCAGATACGCAGTATTTT
TRBV27	.	.	TRBJ1-1	CASSFSADVEAFF	TGTGCCAGCAGTTTTTCGGCGGACGTCGAAGCTTTCTTT
TRBV4-3	few	.	TRBJ2-3	CASSLYITDTQYF	TGCGCCAGCAGCCTTTACATCACAGATACGCAGTATTTT
TRBV11-3	.	TRBD1	TRBJ2-3	CASSSQGQGDTQYF	TGTGCCAGCAGCTCCCAGGGACAGGGAGATACGCAGTATTTT
TRBV20-1	.	.	TRBJ2-5	CSARDLRGQETQYF	TGCAGTGCTAGAGATTTGAGGGGTCAAGAGACCCAGTACTTC
TRBV7-2	.	.	TRBJ2-3	CASSYLPPTGGDTQYF	TGTGCCAGCAGCTACTTACCCCCGACCGGGGGAGATACGCAGTATTTT
TRBV7-2	.	TRBD2	TRBJ2-3	CASSFSGDVTDTQYF	TGTGCCAGCAGCTTTAGCGGGGACGTAACAGATACGCAGTATTTT
TRBV12-3/TRBV12-4	.	.	TRBJ1-4	CASSLGPTNEKLFF	TGTGCCAGCAGTTTAGGTCCAACTAATGAAAAACTGTTTTTT
TRBV12-5	.	TRBD2	TRBJ2-1	CASGGVGSGISSHNEQFF	TGTGCTAGTGGGGGAGTGGGTAGCGGGATAAGTTCCCACAATGAGCAGTTCTTC
TRBV7-8	.	.	TRBJ1-2	CASSFGLRGRDGYTF	TGTGCCAGCAGCTTCGGGCTGCGGGGGCGTGATGGCTACACCTTC
TRBV29-1	.	TRBD1	TRBJ1-2	CSVSGTGYGYTF	TGCAGCGTTTCCGGGACAGGCTATGGCTACACCTTC
TRBV6-2/TRBV6-3	.	.	TRBJ2-1	CASSRNPNEQFF	TGTGCCAGCAGTCGGAACCCCAATGAGCAGTTCTTC
TRBV4-1	few	TRBD2	TRBJ2-5	CASSGGPSGTIQETQYF	TGCGCCAGCAGCGGAGGACCGTCCGGGACTATCCAAGAGACCCAGTACTTC
TRBV12-3/TRBV12-4	.	TRBD1	TRBJ1-2	CASRDRLFNGYTF	TGTGCCAGCAGGGACAGGTTATTCAATGGCTACACCTTC